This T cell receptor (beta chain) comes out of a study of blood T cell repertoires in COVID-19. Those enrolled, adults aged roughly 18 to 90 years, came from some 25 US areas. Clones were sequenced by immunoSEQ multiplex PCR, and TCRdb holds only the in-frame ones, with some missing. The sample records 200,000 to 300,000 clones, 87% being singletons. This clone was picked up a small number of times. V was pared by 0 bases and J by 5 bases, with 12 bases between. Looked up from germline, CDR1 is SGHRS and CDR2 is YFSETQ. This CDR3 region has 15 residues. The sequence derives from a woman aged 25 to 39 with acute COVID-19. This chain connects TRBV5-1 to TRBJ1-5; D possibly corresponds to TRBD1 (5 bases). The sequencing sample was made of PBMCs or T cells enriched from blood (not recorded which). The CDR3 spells CASSLGGGTHQPQHF. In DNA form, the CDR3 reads TGCGCCAGCAGCTTGGGCGGGGGGACCCATCAGCCCCAGCATTTT.